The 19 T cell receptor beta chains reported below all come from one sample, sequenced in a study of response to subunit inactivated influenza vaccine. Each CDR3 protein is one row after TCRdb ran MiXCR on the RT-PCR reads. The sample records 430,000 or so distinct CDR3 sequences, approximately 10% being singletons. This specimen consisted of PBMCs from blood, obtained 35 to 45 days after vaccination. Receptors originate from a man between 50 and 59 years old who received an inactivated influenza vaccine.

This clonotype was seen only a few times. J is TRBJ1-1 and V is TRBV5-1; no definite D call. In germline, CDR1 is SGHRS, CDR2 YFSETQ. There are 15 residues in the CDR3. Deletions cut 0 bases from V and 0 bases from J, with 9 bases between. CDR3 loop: CASSLAEGMNTEAFF. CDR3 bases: TGCGCCAGCAGCTTGGCCGAGGGCATGAACACTGAAGCTTTCTTT.

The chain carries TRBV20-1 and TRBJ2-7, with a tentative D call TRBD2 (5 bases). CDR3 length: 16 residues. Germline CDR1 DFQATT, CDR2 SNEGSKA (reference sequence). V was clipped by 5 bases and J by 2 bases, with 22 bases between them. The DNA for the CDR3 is TGCAGTGCTCGGATGATTAGCCGGGGAAAGGCCTACGAGCAGTACTTC. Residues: CSARMISRGKAYEQYF.

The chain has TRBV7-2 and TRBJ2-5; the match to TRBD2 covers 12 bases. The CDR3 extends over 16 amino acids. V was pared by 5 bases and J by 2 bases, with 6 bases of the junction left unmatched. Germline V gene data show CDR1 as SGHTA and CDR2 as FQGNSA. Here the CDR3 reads CASSLLAGGLQETQYF. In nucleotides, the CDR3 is TGTGCCAGCAGCCTCCTAGCGGGAGGGCTACAAGAGACCCAGTACTTC.

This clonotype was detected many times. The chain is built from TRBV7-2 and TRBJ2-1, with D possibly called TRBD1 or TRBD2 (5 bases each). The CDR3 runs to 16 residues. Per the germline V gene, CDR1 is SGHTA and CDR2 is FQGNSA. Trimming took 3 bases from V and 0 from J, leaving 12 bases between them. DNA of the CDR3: TGTGCCAGCAGCTTTGGGGGTAGTTCCTCCTACAATGAGCAGTTCTTC. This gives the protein CASSFGGSSSYNEQFF.

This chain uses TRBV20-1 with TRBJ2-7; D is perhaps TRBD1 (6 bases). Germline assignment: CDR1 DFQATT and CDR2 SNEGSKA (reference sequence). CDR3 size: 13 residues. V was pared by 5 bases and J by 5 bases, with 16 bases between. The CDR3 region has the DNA TGCAGTGCTCGAGGGGGACACCGCGACGAGCAGTACTTC. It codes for CSARGGHRDEQYF.

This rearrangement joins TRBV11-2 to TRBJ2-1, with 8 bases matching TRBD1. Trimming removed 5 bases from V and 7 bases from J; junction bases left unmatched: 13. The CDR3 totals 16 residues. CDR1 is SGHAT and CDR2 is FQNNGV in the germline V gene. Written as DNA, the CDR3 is TGTGCCAGCAGCCCTACCCGAGGACAGGGTAGGAATGAGCAGTTCTTC. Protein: CASSPTRGQGRNEQFF.

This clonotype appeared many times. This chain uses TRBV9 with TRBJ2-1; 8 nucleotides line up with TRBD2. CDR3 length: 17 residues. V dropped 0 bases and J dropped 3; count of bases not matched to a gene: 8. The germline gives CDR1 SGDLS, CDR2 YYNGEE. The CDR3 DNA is TGTGCCAGCAGCGTAGACGCCCTAGCGGGTTTCTACAATGAGCAGTTCTTC. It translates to CASSVDALAGFYNEQFF.

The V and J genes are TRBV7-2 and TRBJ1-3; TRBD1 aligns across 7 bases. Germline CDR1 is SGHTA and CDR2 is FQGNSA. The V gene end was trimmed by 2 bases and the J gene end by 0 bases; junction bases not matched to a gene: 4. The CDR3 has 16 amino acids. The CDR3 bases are TGTGCCAGCAGCTTATATAGGGGGCTCTCTGGAAACACCATATATTTT. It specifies CASSLYRGLSGNTIYF. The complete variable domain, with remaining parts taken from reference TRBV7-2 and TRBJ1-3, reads GAGVSQSPSNKVTEKGKDVELRCDPISGHTALYWYRQSLGQGLEFLIYFQGNSAPDKSGLPSDRFSAERTGGSVSTLTIQRTQQEDSAVYLCASSLYRGLSGNTIYFGEGSWLTVV.

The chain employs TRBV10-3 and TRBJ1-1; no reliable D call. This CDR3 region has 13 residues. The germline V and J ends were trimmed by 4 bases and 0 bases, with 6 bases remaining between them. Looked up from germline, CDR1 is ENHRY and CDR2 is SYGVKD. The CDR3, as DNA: TGTGCCATCAGTGTGGGAGTGAACACTGAAGCTTTCTTT. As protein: CAISVGVNTEAFF.

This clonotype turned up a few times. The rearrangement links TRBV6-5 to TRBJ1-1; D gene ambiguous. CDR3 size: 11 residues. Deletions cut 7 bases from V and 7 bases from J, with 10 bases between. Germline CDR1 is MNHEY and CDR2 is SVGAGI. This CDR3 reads CASILGLEAFF. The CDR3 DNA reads TGTGCCAGCATTCTAGGGCTTGAAGCTTTCTTT.

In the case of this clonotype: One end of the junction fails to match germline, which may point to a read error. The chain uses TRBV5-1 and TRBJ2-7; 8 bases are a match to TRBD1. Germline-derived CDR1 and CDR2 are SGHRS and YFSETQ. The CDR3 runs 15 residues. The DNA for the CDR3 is TGCGCCGGCAGCCTACCCCGGACAGGGTTCGACGAGCAGTACTTC. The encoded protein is CAGSLPRTGFDEQYF.

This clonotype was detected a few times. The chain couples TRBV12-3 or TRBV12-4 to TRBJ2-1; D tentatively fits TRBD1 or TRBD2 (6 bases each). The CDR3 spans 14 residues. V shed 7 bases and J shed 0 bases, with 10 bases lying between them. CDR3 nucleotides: TGTGCCAGCAACCCGGGGGCCTCCTACAATGAGCAGTTCTTC. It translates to CASNPGASYNEQFF.

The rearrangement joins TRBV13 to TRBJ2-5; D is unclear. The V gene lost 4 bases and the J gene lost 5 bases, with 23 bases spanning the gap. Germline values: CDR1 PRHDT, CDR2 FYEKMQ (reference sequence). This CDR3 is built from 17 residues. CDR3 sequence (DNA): TGTGCCAGCAGCTGGCAAAATTCCGGGCTCGCTAGGGAGACCCAGTACTTC. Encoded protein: CASSWQNSGLARETQYF.

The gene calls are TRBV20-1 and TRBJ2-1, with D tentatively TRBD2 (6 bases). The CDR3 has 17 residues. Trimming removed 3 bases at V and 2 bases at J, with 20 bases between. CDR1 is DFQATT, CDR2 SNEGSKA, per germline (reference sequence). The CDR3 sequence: CSASRPRDGRTYNEQFF. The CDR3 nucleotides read TGCAGTGCTAGCCGTCCTAGGGACGGGAGAACCTACAATGAGCAGTTCTTC.

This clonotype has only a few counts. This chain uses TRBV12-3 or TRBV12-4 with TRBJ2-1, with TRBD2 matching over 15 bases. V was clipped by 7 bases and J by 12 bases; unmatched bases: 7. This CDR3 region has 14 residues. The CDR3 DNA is TGTGCCAGCACCGGACGGACTAGCGGGGGGGGGCAGTTCTTC. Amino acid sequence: CASTGRTSGGGQFF.

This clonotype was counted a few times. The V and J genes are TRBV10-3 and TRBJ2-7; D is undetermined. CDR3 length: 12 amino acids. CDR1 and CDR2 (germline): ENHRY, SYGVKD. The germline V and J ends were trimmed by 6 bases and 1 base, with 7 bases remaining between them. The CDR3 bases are TGTGCCATCAGAACACCATCCTACGAGCAGTACTTC. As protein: CAIRTPSYEQYF.

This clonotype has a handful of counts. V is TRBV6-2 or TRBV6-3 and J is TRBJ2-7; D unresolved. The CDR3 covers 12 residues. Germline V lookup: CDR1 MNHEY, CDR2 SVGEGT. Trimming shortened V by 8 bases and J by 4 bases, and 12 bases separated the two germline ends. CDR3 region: CASRAPTYEQYF. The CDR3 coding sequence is TGTGCCAGCCGAGCTCCAACGTACGAGCAGTACTTC.

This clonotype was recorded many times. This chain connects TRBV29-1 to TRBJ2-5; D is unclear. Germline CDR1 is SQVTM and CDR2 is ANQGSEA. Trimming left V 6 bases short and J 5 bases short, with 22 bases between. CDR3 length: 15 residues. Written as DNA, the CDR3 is TGCAGCGTCCGGCCCGGGTCAGTTATGAGGGAGACCCAGTACTTC. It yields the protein CSVRPGSVMRETQYF.

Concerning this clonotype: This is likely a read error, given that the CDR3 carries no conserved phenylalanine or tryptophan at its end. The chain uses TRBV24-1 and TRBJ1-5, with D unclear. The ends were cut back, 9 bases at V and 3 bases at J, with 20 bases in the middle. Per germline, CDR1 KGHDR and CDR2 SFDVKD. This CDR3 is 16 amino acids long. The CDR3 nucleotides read TGTGCCACCGCACCGGCGAGGTGGACGGACAATCAGCCCCAGCATTCT. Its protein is CATAPARWTDNQPQHS.